The TCR beta chain under discussion was sequenced for a study of cytomegalovirus exposure and HLA in healthy donors. Germline CDR1 is MDHEN and CDR2 is SYDVKM. The CDR3 loop spans 14 amino acids. V lost 3 bases and J lost 5; bases outside the gene matches: 4. The assay was immunoSEQ multiplex PCR, and TCRdb's table has in-frame clones only and misses some. Of 200,000 or so clones in the sample, 70% to 90% are singletons; the top ten hold 2.9%. Regarding this clone: Its antigen is as yet unknown.

General study points: Per published reports, the classifier diagnosed cytomegalovirus status with high specificity and sensitivity.

V gene TRBV28 combines with J gene TRBJ2-5, with 9 bases aligning to TRBD1. This sequence was found in a woman younger than 35 in good health and CMV-seronegative. The sample consisted of PBMCs. In DNA, the CDR3 is TGTGCCAGCAGTTTGTTCGGACAGGGGGAGACCCAGTACTTC. It codes for CASSLFGQGETQYF.